The present T cell receptor (beta chain) was sequenced within a study of technical replicates of blood from a handful of donors. TCRdb keeps only in-frame clones here, not all; method: immunoSEQ multiplex PCR. This table has around 50,000 clones, more than 95% appearing once. The V gene lost 3 bases and the J gene lost 7 bases, with 9 bases spanning the gap. Germline lookup yields CDR1 MNHEY and CDR2 SMNVEV (reference sequence). There are 13 residues in the CDR3. The TCR sequence derives from a human donor in good health. Sequenced sample: T cells isolated from PBMCs. V gene TRBV27 combines with J gene TRBJ2-2, with a weak D call TRBD2 (5 bases). The CDR3 region is CASSFVGSGELFF. The CDR3 DNA reads as TGTGCCAGCAGTTTCGTGGGGAGCGGGGAGCTGTTTTTT.